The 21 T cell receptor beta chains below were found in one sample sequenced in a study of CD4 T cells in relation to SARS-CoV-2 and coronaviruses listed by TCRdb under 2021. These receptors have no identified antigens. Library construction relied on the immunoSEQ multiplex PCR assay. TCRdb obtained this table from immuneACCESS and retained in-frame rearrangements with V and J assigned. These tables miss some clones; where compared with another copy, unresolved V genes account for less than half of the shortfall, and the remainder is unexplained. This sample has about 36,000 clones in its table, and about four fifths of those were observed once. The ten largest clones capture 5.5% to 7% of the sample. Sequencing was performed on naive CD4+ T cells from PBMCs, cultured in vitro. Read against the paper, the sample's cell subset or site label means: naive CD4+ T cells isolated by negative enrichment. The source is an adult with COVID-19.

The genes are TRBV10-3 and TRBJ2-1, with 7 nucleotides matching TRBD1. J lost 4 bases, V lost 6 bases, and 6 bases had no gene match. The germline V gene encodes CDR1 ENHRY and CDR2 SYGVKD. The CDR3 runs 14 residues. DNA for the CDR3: TGTGCCATCAGACGACAGGGCCTATACAATGAGCAGTTCTTC. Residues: CAIRRQGLYNEQFF.

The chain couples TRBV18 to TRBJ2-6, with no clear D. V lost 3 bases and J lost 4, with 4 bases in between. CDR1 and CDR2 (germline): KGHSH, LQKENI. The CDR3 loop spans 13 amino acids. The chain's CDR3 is CASSPQGANVLTF. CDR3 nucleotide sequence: TGTGCCAGCTCACCCCAGGGGGCCAACGTCCTGACTTTC.

CDR3 loop: CASSPAGTVYEQYF. Written as DNA, the CDR3 is TGTGCCAGCAGCCCCGCCGGGACTGTATACGAGCAGTACTTC. This chain uses TRBV27 with TRBJ2-7, with D possibly TRBD2 on 6 matching bases. The CDR3 totals 14 residues. Germline CDR1 and CDR2: MNHEY and SMNVEV (reference sequence). V lost 6 bases and J lost 4, with 16 bases in between.

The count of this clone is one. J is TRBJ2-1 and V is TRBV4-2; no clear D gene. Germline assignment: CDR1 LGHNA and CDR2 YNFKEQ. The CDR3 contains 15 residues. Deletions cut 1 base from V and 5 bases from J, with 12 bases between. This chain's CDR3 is CASSQVNVRDNEQFF. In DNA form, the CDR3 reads TGTGCCAGCAGCCAAGTCAATGTCAGAGACAATGAGCAGTTCTTC.

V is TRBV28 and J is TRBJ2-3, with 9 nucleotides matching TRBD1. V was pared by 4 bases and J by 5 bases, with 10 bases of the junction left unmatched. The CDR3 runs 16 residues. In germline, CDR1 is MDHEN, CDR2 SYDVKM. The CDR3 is CASSSPAGQGGDTQYF. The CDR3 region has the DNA TGTGCCAGCAGTTCCCCGGCGGGACAGGGTGGAGATACGCAGTATTTT.

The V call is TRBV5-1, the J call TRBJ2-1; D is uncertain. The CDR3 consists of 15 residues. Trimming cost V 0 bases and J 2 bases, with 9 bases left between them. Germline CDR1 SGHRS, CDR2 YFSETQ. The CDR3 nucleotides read TGCGCCAGCAGCTTGGTCTTACGACCCTACAATGAGCAGTTCTTC. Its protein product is CASSLVLRPYNEQFF. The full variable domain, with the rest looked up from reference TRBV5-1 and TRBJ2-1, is KAGVTQTPRYLIKTRGQQVTLSCSPISGHRSVSWYQQTPGQGLQFLFEYFSETQRNKGNFPGRFSGRQFSNSRSEMNVSTLELGDSALYLCASSLVLRPYNEQFFGPGTRLTVL.

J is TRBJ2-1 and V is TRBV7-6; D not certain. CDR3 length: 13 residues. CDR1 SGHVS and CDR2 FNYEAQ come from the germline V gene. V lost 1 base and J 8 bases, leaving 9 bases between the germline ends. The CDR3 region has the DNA TGTGCCAGCAGCTTAGAGGTTTCCCATGAGCAGTTCTTC. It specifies CASSLEVSHEQFF.

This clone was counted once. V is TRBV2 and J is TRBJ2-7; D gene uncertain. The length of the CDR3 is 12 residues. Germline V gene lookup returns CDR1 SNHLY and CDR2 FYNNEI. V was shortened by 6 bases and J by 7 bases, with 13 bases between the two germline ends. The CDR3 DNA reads TGTGCCAGCAGCGCCCGTAGTAAAGAGCAGTACTTC. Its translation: CASSARSKEQYF.

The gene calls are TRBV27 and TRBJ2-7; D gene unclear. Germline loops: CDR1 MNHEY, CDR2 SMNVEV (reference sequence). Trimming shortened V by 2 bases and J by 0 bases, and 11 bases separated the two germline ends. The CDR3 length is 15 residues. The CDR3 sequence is CASSLVGTLSYEQYF. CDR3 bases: TGTGCCAGCAGTTTAGTCGGCACCCTCTCCTACGAGCAGTACTTC.

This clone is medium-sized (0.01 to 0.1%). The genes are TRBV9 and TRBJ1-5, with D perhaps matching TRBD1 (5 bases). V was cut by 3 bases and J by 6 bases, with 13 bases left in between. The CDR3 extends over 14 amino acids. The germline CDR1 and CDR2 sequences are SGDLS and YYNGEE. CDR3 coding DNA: TGTGCCAGCAGCGCCTCAGGGTCGGGTCAGCCCCAGCATTTT. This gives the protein CASSASGSGQPQHF.

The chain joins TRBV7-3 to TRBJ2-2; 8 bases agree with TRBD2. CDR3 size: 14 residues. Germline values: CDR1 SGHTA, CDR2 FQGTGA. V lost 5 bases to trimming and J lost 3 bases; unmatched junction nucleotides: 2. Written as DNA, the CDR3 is TGTGCCAGCAGCCTTAGCGGGGACACCGGGGAGCTGTTTTTT. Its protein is CASSLSGDTGELFF. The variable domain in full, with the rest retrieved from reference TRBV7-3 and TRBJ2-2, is GAGVSQTPSNKVTEKGKYVELRCDPISGHTALYWYRQSLGQGPEFLIYFQGTGAADDSGLPNDRFFAVRPEGSVSTLKIQRTERGDSAVYLCASSLSGDTGELFFGEGSRLTVL.

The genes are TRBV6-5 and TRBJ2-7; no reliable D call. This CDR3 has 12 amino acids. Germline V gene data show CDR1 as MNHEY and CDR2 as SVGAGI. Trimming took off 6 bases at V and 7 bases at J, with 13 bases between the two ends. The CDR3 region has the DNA TGTGCCAGCAGCCGTGAACGACGGGAGCAGTACTTC. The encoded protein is CASSRERREQYF.

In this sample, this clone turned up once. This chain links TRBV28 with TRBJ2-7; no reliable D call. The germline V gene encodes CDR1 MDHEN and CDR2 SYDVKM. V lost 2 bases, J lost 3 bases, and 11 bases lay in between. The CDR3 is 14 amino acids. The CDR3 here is CASSLQDFLYEQYF. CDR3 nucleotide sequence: TGTGCCAGCAGTTTACAGGATTTCCTCTACGAGCAGTACTTC.

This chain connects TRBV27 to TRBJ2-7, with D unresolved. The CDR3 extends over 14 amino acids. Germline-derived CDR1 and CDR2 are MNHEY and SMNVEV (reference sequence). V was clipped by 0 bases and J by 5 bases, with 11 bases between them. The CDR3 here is CASSLSGLSNEQYF. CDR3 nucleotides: TGTGCCAGCAGTTTATCGGGCCTATCCAACGAGCAGTACTTC.

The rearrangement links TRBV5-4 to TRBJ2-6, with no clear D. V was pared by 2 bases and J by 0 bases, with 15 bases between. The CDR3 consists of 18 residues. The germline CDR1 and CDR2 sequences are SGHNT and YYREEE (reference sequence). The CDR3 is CASSFGTDPSSGANVLTF. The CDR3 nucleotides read TGTGCCAGCAGCTTTGGAACAGACCCCTCCTCTGGGGCCAACGTCCTGACTTTC.

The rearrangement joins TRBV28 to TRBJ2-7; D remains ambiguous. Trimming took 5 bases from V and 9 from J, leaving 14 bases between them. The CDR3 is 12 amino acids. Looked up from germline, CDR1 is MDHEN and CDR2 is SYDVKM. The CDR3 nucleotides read TGTGCCAGCAGTGCGGACCCCGCCGTGCAGTACTTC. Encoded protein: CASSADPAVQYF. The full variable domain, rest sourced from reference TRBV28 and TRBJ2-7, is DVKVTQSSRYLVKRTGEKVFLECVQDMDHENMFWYRQDPGLGLRLIYFSYDVKMKEKGDIPEGYSVSREKKERFSLILESASTNQTSMYLCASSADPAVQYFGPGTRLTVT.

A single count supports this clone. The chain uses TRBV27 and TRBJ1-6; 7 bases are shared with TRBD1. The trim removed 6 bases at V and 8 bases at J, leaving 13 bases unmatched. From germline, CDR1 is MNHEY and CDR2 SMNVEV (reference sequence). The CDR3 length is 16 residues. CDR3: CASRHRGSRMDSPLHF. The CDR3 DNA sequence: TGTGCCAGCAGACACAGGGGTAGCAGGATGGATTCACCCCTCCACTTT.

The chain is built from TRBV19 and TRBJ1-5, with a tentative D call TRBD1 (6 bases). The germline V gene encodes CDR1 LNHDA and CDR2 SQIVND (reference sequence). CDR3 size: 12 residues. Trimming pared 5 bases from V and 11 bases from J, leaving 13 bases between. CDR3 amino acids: CASSLQGRAQHF. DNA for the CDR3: TGTGCCAGTAGTCTACAGGGAAGGGCCCAGCATTTT.

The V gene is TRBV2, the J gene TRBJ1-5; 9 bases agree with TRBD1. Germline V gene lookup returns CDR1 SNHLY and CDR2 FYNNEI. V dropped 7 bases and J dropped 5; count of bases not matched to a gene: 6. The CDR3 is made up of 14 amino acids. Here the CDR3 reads CASTLTGGDQPQHF. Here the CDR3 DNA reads TGTGCCAGCACCCTCACAGGGGGCGATCAGCCCCAGCATTTT.

Written as DNA, the CDR3 is TGTGCCAGCAGTCTCCGGACGAGCATGGGCTACACCTTC. It is translated as CASSLRTSMGYTF. The rearrangement uses TRBV7-8 and TRBJ1-2; D gene ambiguous. Trimming removed 6 bases from V and 8 bases from J, with 16 bases in between. Germline lookup yields CDR1 SGHVS and CDR2 FQNEAQ. The CDR3 is made up of 13 amino acids.

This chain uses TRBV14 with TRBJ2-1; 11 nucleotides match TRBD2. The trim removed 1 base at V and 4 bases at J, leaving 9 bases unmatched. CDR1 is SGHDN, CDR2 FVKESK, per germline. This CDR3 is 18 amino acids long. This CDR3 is CASSQAPILAGVYNEQFF. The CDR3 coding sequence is TGTGCCAGCAGCCAAGCCCCGATACTAGCGGGAGTGTACAATGAGCAGTTCTTC.